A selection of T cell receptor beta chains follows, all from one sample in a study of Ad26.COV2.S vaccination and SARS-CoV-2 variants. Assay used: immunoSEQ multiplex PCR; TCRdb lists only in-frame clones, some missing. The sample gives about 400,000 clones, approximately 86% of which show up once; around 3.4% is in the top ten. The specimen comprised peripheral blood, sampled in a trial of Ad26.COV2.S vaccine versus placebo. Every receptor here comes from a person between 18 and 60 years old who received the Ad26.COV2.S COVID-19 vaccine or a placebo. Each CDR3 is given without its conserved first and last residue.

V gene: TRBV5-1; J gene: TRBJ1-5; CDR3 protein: ASSLEGASNQPQH
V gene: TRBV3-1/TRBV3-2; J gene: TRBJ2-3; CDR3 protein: ASSQYPSTDTQY
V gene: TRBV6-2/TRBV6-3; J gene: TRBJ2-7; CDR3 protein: ASSMARGGYEQY
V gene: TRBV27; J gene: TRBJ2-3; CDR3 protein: ASSRDRVRGKDIYTQY
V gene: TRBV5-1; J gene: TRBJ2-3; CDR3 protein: ASSLAGQGDTQY
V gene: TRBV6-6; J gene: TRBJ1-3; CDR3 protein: ASSPGTTPLAGNTIY
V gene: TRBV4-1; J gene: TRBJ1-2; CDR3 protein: ASSQGRYFRDNINYGYT
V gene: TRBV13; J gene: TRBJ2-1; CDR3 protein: ASSSTNEQF
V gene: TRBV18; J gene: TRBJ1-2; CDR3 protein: ASSSGQWGYGYT
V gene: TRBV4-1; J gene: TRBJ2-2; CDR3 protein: ASSPQGGPGELF
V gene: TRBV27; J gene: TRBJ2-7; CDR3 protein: ASSLTVPGPYEQY
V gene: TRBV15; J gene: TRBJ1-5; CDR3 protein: ATSREGQGAGQPQH
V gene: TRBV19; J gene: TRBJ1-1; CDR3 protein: AAAGWRTEAF
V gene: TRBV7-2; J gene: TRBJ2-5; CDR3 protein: ASTRGLAEETQY
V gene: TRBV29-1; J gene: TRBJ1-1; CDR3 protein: SAAQARYEAF
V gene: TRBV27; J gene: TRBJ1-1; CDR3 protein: ASSRGGITEAF
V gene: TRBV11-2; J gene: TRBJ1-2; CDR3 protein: ASSLTWSHGGQGYT